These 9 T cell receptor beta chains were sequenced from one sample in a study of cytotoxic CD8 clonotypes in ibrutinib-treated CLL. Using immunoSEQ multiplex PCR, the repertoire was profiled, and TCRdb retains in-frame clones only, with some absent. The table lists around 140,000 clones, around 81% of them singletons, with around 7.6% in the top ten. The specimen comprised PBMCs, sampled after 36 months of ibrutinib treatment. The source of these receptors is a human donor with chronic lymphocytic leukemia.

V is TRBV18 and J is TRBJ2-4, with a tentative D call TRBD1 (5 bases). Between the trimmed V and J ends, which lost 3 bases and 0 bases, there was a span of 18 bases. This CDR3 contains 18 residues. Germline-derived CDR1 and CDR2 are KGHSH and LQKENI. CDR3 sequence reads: CASSPPNPTVLAKNIQYF. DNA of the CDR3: TGTGCCAGCTCACCTCCCAATCCGACAGTCCTAGCCAAAAACATTCAGTACTTC.

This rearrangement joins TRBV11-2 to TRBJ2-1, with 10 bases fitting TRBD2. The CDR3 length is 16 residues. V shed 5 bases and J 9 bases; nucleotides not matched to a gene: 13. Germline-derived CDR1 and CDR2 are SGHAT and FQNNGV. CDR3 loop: CASSPEVGTSVFEQFF. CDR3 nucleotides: TGTGCCAGCAGCCCAGAGGTGGGGACTAGCGTCTTTGAGCAGTTCTTC.

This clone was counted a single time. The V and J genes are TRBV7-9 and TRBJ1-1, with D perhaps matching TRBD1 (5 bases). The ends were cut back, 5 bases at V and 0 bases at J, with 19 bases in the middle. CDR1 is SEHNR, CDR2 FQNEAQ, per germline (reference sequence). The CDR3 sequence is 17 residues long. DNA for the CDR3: TGTGCCAGCAGCGGAGGGATGGGGACGGCATTGAACACTGAAGCTTTCTTT. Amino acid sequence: CASSGGMGTALNTEAFF.

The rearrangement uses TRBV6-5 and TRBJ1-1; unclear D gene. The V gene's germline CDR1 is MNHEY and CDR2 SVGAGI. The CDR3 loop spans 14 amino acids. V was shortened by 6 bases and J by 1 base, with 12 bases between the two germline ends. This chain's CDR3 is CASSPHTANTEAFF. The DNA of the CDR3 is TGTGCCAGCAGCCCACATACAGCGAACACTGAAGCTTTCTTT.

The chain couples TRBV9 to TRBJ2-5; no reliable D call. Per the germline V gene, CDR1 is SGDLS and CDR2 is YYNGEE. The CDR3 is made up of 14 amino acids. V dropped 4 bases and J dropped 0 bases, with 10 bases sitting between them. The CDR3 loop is CASSSNSYQETQYF. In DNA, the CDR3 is TGTGCCAGCAGCTCCAACTCGTACCAAGAGACCCAGTACTTC.

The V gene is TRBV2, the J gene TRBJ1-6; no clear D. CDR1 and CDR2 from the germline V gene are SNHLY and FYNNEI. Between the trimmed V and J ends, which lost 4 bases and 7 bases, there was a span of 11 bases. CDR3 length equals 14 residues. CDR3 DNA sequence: TGTGCCAGCAGTGTATCCCAGCTCAATTCACCCCTCCACTTT. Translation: CASSVSQLNSPLHF.

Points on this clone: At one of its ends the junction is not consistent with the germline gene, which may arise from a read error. CDR3 in DNA: TGTGCCAGCAGCTTGAGGGCCCAGGGTTTGCACTTC. Amino acids: CASSLRAQGLHF. V usage is TRBV5-6 and J usage is TRBJ2-5; possibly TRBD1 for D (5 bases). Germline V gives CDR1 SGHDT, CDR2 YYEEEE. CDR3 size: 12 residues.

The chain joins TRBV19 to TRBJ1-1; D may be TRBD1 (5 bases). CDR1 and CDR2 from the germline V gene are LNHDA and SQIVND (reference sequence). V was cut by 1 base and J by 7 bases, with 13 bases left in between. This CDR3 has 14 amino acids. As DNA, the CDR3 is TGTGCCAGTAGTATAGTCCCCGGGACCGATGAAGCTTTCTTT. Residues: CASSIVPGTDEAFF.

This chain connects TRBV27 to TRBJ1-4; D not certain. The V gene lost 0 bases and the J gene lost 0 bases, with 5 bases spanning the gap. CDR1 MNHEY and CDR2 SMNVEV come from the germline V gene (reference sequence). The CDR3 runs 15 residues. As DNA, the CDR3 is TGTGCCAGCAGTTTATCTTCTGCAACTAATGAAAAACTGTTTTTT. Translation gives CASSLSSATNEKLFF. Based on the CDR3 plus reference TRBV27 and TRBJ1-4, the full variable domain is EAQVTQNPRYLITVTGKKLTVTCSQNMNHEYMSWYRQDPGLGLRQIYYSMNVEVTDKGDVPEGYKVSRKEKRNFPLILESPSPNQTSLYFCASSLSSATNEKLFFGSGTQLSVL.